This record covers a single T cell receptor beta chain. Its antigen is undetermined. Germline CDR1 SNHLY, CDR2 FYNNEI. V was shortened by 6 bases and J by 6 bases, with 8 bases between the two germline ends. The CDR3 covers 12 residues. These data belong to a study of vaccination effects on CD4 cells after COVID-19. Across the study: Culturing of 1.5 million to 2 million PBMC per well took place with around 10 IU/ml IL-2 and 9.5 to 10 ug/ml peptides.

The assay was immunoSEQ multiplex PCR, and TCRdb's table has in-frame clones only and misses some. The repertoire holds some 40,000 clones, with 65% to 85% as singletons. At the end of 9 to 11 days of culture, CD4+ T cells were isolated. Nobody among the vaccine recipients had prior SARS-CoV-2 infection (nucleocapsid antibodies were negative). Findings and limits, study-wide: There was only 1 of 255 vaccine-induced clones in healthy vaccinees that cross-reacted with common cold coronaviruses.

This sequence was found in a human donor who received a COVID-19 vaccine. Sample: CD4+ T cells from PBMCs cultured without peptide, taken before COVID-19 vaccination. V is TRBV2 and J is TRBJ2-2; D is perhaps TRBD2 (5 bases). DNA of the CDR3: TGTGCCAGCAGCCTCGGGGCCGGGGAGCTGTTTTTT. This codes for CASSLGAGELFF.